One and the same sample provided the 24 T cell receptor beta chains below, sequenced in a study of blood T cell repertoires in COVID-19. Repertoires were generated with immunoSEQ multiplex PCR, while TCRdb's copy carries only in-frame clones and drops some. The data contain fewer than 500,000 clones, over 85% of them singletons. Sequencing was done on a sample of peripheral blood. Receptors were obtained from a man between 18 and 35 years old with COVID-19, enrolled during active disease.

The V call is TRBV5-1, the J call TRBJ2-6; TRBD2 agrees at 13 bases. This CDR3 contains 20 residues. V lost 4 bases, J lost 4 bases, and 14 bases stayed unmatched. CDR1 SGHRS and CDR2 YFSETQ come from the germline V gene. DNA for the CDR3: TGCGCCAGCAGCGAGCTGGGGACTAGCGGGACTTTGGGAGGGGCCAACGTCCTGACTTTC. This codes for CASSELGTSGTLGGANVLTF.

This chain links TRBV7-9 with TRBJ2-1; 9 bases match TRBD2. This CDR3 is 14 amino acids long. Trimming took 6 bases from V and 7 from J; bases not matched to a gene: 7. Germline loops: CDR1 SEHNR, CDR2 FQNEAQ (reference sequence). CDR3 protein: CASSLAGPLNEQFF. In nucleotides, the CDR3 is TGTGCCAGCAGTCTAGCGGGACCCTTGAATGAGCAGTTCTTC.

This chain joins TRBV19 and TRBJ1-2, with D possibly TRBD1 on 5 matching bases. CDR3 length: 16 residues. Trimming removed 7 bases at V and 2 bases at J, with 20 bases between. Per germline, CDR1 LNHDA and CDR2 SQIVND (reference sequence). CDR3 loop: CASTEGPLRDNYGYTF. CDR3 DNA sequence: TGTGCCAGTACCGAGGGGCCCCTGCGGGACAACTATGGCTACACCTTC.

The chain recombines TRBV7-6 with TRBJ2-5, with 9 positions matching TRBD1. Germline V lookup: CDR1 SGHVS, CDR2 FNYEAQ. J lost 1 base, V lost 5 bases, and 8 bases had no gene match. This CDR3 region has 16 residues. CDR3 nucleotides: TGTGCCAGCAGCAGCGGGGACAGGGCCTTCCAAGAGACCCAGTACTTC. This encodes CASSSGDRAFQETQYF.

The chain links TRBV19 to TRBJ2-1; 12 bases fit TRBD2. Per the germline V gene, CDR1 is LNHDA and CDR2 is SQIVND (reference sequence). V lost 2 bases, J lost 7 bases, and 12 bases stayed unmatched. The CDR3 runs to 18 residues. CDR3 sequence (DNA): TGTGCCAGTAGTATAAGGGTAGGGCTAGCGGGAGGGCCGAATGAGCAGTTCTTC. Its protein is CASSIRVGLAGGPNEQFF.

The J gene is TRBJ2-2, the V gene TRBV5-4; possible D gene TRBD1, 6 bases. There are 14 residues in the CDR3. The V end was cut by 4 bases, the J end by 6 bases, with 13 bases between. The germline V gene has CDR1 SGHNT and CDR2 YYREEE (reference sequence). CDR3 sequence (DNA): TGTGCCAGCAGCCTGGCCAGGGGTCCCGGGGAGCTGTTTTTT. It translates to CASSLARGPGELFF. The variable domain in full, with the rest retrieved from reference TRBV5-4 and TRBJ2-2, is ETGVTQSPTHLIKTRGQQVTLRCSSQSGHNTVSWYQQALGQGPQFIFQYYREEENGRGNFPPRFSGLQFPNYSSELNVNALELDDSALYLCASSLARGPGELFFGEGSRLTVL.

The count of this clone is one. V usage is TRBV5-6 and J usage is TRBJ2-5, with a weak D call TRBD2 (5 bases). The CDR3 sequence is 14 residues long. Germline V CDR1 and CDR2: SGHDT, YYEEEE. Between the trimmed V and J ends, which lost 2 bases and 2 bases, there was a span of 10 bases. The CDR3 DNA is TGTGCCAGCAGCTTTCCTAGCCTACAAGAGACCCAGTACTTC. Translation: CASSFPSLQETQYF.

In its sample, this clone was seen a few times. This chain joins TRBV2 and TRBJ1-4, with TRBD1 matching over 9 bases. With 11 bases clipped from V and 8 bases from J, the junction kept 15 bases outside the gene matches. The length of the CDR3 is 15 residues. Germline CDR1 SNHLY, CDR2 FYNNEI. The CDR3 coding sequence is TGTGCCGGACAGAGAACAGGGGGCTTCCGGGAAAAACTGTTTTTT. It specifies CAGQRTGGFREKLFF.

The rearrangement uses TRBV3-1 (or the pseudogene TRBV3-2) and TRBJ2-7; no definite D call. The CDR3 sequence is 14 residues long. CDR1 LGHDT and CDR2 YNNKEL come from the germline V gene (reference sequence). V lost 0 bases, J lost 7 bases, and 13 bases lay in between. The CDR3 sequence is CASSQDPLQYEQYF. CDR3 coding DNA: TGTGCCAGCAGCCAAGACCCCTTACAGTATGAGCAGTACTTC.

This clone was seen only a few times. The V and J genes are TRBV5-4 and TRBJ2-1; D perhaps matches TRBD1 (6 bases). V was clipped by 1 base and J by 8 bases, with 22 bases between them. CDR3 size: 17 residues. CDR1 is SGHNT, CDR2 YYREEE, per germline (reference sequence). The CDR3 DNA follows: TGTGCCAGCAGCTTGCCCCCCGGGCAGGGGAAGGGTGATGAGCAGTTCTTC. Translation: CASSLPPGQGKGDEQFF. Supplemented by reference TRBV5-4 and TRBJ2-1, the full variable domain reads ETGVTQSPTHLIKTRGQQVTLRCSSQSGHNTVSWYQQALGQGPQFIFQYYREEENGRGNFPPRFSGLQFPNYSSELNVNALELDDSALYLCASSLPPGQGKGDEQFFGPGTRLTVL.

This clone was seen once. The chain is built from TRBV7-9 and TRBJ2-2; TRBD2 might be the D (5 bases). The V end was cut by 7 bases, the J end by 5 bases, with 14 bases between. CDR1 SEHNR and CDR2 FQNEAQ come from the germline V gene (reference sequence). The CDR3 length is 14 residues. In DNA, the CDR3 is TGTGCCAGCACCTATACAACTAGTACCGGGGAGCTGTTTTTT. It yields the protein CASTYTTSTGELFF.

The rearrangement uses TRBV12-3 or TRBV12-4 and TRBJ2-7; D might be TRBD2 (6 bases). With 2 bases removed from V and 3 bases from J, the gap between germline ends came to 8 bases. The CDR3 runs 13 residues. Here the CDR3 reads CASSLRTNYEQYF. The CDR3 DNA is TGTGCCAGCAGTTTACGGACTAACTACGAGCAGTACTTC.

CDR3 coding DNA: TGTGCCAGCAGCCCGGAGGGGGATACGCAGTATTTT. It is translated as CASSPEGDTQYF. This rearrangement joins TRBV5-4 to TRBJ2-3; weak D call: TRBD2 (6 bases). The ends were cut back, 4 bases at V and 6 bases at J, with 9 bases in the middle. The CDR3 spans 12 residues. The V gene's germline CDR1 is SGHNT and CDR2 YYREEE (reference sequence).

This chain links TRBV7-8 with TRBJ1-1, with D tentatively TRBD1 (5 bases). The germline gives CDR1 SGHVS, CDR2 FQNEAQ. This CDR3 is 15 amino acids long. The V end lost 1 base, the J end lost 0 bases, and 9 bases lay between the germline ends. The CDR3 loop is CASSLVRGLNTEAFF. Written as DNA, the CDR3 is TGTGCCAGCAGCTTAGTAAGGGGCCTGAACACTGAAGCTTTCTTT.

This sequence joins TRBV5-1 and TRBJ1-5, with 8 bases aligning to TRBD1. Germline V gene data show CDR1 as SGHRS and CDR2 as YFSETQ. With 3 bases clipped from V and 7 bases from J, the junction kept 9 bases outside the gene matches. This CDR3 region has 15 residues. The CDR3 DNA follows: TGCGCCAGCAGCTGGACTACAGGGGGGGACCAGCCCCAGCATTTT. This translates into CASSWTTGGDQPQHF.

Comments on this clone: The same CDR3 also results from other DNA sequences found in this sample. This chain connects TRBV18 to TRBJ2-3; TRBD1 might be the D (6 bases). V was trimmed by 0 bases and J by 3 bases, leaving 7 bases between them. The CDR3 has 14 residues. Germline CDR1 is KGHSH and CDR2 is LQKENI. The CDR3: CASSPPTGTDTQYF. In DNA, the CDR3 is TGTGCCAGCTCACCACCAACAGGGACAGATACGCAGTATTTT.

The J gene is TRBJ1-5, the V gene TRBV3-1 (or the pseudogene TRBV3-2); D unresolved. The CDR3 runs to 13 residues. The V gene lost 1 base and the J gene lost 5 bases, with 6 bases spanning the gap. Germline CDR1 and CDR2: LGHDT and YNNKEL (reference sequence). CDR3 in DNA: TGTGCCAGCAGCCAAGCCCGGGATCAGCCCCAGCATTTT. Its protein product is CASSQARDQPQHF.

The CDR3 DNA follows: TGCGCCAGCAGCGGCGGCGGGGGGGCCCTTAATCGGCCCCCCAGGACCCAGTACTTC. It translates to CASSGGGGALNRPPRTQYF. The genes are TRBV5-1 and TRBJ2-5; 9 bases line up with TRBD2. CDR3 size: 19 residues. Germline V lookup: CDR1 SGHRS, CDR2 YFSETQ. Trimming removed 4 bases from V and 7 bases from J; junction bases left unmatched: 23.

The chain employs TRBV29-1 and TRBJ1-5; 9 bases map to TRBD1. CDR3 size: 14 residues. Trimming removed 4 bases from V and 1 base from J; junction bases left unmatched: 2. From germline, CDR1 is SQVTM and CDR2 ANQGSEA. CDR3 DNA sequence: TGCAGCGTTGGGACAGGGGCAAGCAATCAGCCCCAGCATTTT. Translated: CSVGTGASNQPQHF.

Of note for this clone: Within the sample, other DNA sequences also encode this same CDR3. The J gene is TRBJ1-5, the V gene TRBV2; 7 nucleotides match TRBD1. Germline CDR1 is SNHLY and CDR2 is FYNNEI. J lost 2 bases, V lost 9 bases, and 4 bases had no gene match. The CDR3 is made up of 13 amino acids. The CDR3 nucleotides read TGTGCCAGTAAAGGGACAGGCAATCAGCCCCAGCATTTT. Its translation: CASKGTGNQPQHF.

CDR3 sequence (DNA): TGTGCCAGTAGTACCGGGACAGCCCCGGGAAGAACTAATGAAAAACTGTTTTTT. Residues: CASSTGTAPGRTNEKLFF. The chain carries TRBV19 and TRBJ1-4; 7 bases align to TRBD1. This CDR3 spans 18 amino acids. Per the germline V gene, CDR1 is LNHDA and CDR2 is SQIVND (reference sequence). The V and J ends lost 4 bases and 1 base, in that order; junction bases with no gene match: 12.

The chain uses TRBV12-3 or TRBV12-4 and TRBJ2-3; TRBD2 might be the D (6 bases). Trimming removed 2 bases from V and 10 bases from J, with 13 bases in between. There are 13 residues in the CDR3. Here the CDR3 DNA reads TGTGCCAGCAGTTTATTGGACGGGGGAGCGCAGTATTTT. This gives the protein CASSLLDGGAQYF.

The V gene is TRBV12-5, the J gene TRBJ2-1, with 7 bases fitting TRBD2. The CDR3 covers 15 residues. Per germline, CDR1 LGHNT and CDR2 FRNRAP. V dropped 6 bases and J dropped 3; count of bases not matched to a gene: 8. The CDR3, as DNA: TGTGCTAGTGGCCGACTGGCTAGCGGCTACAATGAGCAGTTCTTC. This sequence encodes CASGRLASGYNEQFF.

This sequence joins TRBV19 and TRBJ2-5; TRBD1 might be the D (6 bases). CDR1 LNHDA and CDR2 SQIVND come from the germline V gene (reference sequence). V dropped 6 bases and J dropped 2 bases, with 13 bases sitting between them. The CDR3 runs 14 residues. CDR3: CASRPHRDQETQYF. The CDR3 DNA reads TGTGCCAGTAGGCCCCACAGGGATCAAGAGACCCAGTACTTC.